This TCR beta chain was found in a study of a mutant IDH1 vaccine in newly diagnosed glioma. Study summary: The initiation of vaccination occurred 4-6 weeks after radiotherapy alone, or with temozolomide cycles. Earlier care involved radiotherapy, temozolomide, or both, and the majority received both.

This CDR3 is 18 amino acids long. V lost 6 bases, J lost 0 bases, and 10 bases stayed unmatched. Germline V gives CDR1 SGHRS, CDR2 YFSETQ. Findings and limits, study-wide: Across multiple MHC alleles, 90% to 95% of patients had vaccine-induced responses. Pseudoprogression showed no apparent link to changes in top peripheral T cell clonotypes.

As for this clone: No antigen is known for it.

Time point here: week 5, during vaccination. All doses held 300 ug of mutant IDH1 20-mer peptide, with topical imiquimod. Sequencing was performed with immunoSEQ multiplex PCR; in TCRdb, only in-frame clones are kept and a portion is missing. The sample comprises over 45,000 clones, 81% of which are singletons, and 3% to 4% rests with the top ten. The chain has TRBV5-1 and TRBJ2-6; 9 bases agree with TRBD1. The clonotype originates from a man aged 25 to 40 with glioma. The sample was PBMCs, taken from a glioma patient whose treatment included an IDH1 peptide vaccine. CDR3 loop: CASNPRTGASSGANVLTF. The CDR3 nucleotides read TGCGCCAGCAACCCACGGACAGGGGCTAGCTCTGGGGCCAACGTCCTGACTTTC.